These 4 T cell receptor beta chains were sequenced from one sample in a study of cytomegalovirus exposure and HLA in healthy donors. With 60 Vbeta and 13 Jbeta primers, the PCR was carried out. Clones were sequenced by immunoSEQ multiplex PCR, and TCRdb holds only the in-frame ones, with some missing. The sample holds 130,000 or so clones, 74% seen once. Sequenced sample: PBMCs. The receptors stem from a middle-aged man in good health and CMV-seropositive.

The rearrangement links TRBV7-2 to TRBJ2-5; 15 positions agree with TRBD2. Per germline, CDR1 SGHTA and CDR2 FQGNSA. V shed 3 bases and J 5 bases; nucleotides not matched to a gene: 10. The CDR3 length is 18 residues. In DNA form, the CDR3 reads TGTGCCAGCAGCTTTACCGGGACTAGCGGGGGGCGGGCGGAGACCCAGTACTTC. Translated: CASSFTGTSGGRAETQYF.

J is TRBJ1-3 and V is TRBV6-1; no firm D call. The ends were cut back, 6 bases at V and 4 bases at J, with 7 bases in the middle. The CDR3 length is 12 residues. Germline CDR1 and CDR2: MNHNS and SASEGT. The CDR3 region has the DNA TGTGCCAGCAGAGGAGCGGGAAACACCATATATTTT. This codes for CASRGAGNTIYF.

The chain recombines TRBV15 with TRBJ2-7, with 9 bases matching TRBD1. Looked up from germline, CDR1 is LNHNV and CDR2 is YYDKDF (reference sequence). This CDR3 comprises 14 residues. Trimming cost V 5 bases and J 2 bases; bases outside gene matches: 4. The DNA of the CDR3 is TGTGCCACCAGCCCCGGGACAGGGACCTACGAGCAGTACTTC. Translation: CATSPGTGTYEQYF.

In its sample, this clone was seen once. The V and J genes are TRBV28 and TRBJ2-3, with D perhaps TRBD1 (6 bases). The V gene's germline CDR1 is MDHEN and CDR2 SYDVKM. The CDR3 runs to 15 residues. V lost 5 bases and J 4 bases, leaving 16 bases between the germline ends. The CDR3 sequence is CASSRSGEWADTQYF. CDR3 sequence (DNA): TGTGCCAGCAGTCGCTCAGGGGAATGGGCAGATACGCAGTATTTT.